This TCR beta chain was sequenced for a study of cytomegalovirus exposure and HLA in healthy donors. The primer mix had 60 Vbeta and 13 Jbeta primers. Assay used: immunoSEQ multiplex PCR; TCRdb lists only in-frame clones, some missing. The sample comprises about 100,000 clones, 65% to 85% of which are singletons, and roughly 5% rests with the top ten. In this sample, this clone turned up a few times. Its antigen is unknown. Findings and limits, study-wide: A later analysis reported that several of the most significant clusters appeared to be linked to common viral pathogens, among them Epstein-Barr virus.

Sequences were obtained from PBMCs. This clonotype was sampled from a man aged 35-49 years in good health and CMV-seropositive.

In DNA, the CDR3 is TGTGCCAGCAGCGTTTTCAGCGGTGATACGCAGTATTTT. Protein product: CASSVFSGDTQYF. This chain links TRBV9 with TRBJ2-3; perhaps TRBD2 as D (5 bases). Germline CDR1 is SGDLS and CDR2 is YYNGEE. V lost 2 bases and J lost 6, with 10 bases in between. This CDR3 is 13 amino acids long.